This T cell receptor (beta chain) was profiled in a study of blood T cell repertoires in COVID-19. Overall study context: COVID-19 samples collected from the United States, Italy and Spain covered acute and convalescent phases.

With 4 bases clipped from V and 8 bases from J, the junction kept 6 bases outside the gene matches. This CDR3 is 15 amino acids long. Per germline, CDR1 SGHDT and CDR2 YYEEEE. Authors' analysis steps: Reference gene primer amplification in the assay estimated nucleated cell counts. Libraries were prepared by immunoSEQ multiplex PCR; TCRdb keeps only in-frame clonotypes and omits some of them. V, J and clone size derive from that table, while D and trimming were established from the DNA sequence. Of approximately 150,000 clones listed, approximately 84% are singletons. The source is a man aged 35 to 55 with acute or convalescent COVID-19. The sequencing sample was made of peripheral blood. V usage is TRBV5-6 and J usage is TRBJ1-6, with 10 bases matching TRBD1. CDR3 residues: CASSVMDRGDSPLHF. The CDR3 DNA is TGTGCCAGCAGCGTTATGGACAGGGGGGATTCACCCCTCCACTTT.